This T cell receptor beta chain originates from a study of regulatory T cells in long-lasting Graves disease. Study results and caveats: New patients shared 800 to 1,000 public clonotypes, fewer than the approximately 3,000 shared by persistent patients. Persistent cases favored TRBV28, TRBJ1-2 and TRBJ2-5.

The ends were cut back, 3 bases at V and 0 bases at J, with 8 bases in the middle. Germline CDR1 reads SNHLY; CDR2 reads FYNNEI. CDR3 length equals 14 residues. Libraries of TCR beta came from iRepertoire HTBI primers plus Arm-PCR of CDR3 regions. TCRdb reanalysed the multiplex PCR reads using MiXCR and keeps one entry per CDR3 protein. The data contain roughly 500,000 distinct CDR3 sequences, about a fifth of them singletons. Ten or more counts support this clonotype. What it binds is unknown. Described time point: persistent/refractory GD, antithyroid drugs over 5 years with positive TRAb. From PBMCs, RNA was extracted and then used to make the TCR library. Graves' disease diagnoses followed American Thyroid Association guidelines.

The chain joins TRBV2 to TRBJ1-1; no clear D gene. This sample comprised peripheral blood mononuclear cells (PBMCs), obtained when the disease was refractory, from a patient treated with antithyroid drugs. This clonotype was sampled from a female donor with Graves disease. The CDR3 loop is CASSEVQLNTEAFF. CDR3 DNA sequence: TGTGCCAGCAGTGAGGTGCAGCTGAACACTGAAGCTTTCTTT.